Shown below are 2 T cell receptor beta chains from a single sample sequenced in a study of shared clonotypes between healthy human individuals. The table came from immunoSEQ multiplex PCR; TCRdb's copy has only in-frame clones and leaves some out. Among hundreds of thousands of clones listed, 74% were seen once. Sequenced sample: memory CD4+ T cells sorted from blood. The subset: CD45RA-negative fraction. The receptors originated from a woman in her twenties or thirties in good health.

V usage is TRBV28 and J usage is TRBJ1-1; 7 nucleotides match TRBD1. Germline V CDR1 and CDR2: MDHEN, SYDVKM. V lost 6 bases, J lost 4 bases, and 2 bases stayed unmatched. This CDR3 region has 12 residues. The CDR3 DNA sequence: TGTGCCAGCAGACAGGGGCTCACTGAAGCTTTCTTT. It translates to CASRQGLTEAFF.

CDR3 sequence reads: CASTSGAGGSYNEQFF. The CDR3 region has the DNA TGTGCCAGCACCTCTGGGGCGGGAGGTTCCTACAATGAGCAGTTCTTC. V and J are TRBV5-4 and TRBJ2-1; 8 bases line up with TRBD2. Per the germline V gene, CDR1 is SGHNT and CDR2 is YYREEE (reference sequence). The junction had 9 bases not matched to a gene; V was cut back by 6 bases and J by 1 base. This CDR3 contains 16 residues.